Following are 22 T cell receptor beta chains from one sample sequenced in a study of OX40 agonist ivuxolimab in advanced cancers. Generated by immunoSEQ multiplex PCR, the TCRdb table keeps only in-frame clones and is missing some. The sample lists 35,000 to 45,000 clones; 75% to 90% were seen once. This material consisted of CD4+ or CD8+ T cells sorted from blood, taken in a trial of the OX40 agonist ivuxolimab. The origin of the receptors is an adult with an advanced solid tumor such as melanoma, head and neck, liver or kidney cancer.

The chain carries TRBV6-5 and TRBJ2-7; perhaps TRBD2 as D (5 bases). V was pared by 5 bases and J by 9 bases, with 14 bases between. This CDR3 has 12 amino acids. Per germline, CDR1 MNHEY and CDR2 SVGAGI. The CDR3 protein is CASSNGAGVQYF. The CDR3 bases are TGTGCCAGCAGTAACGGTGCCGGGGTGCAGTACTTC.

The rearrangement links TRBV7-2 to TRBJ2-5, with 7 bases fitting TRBD2. Trimming removed 5 bases from V and 4 bases from J; junction bases left unmatched: 7. Germline CDR1 and CDR2: SGHTA and FQGNSA. The CDR3 spans 14 residues. The DNA of the CDR3 is TGTGCCAGCAGCCCCGTGGTAGCGGGAGAGACCCAGTACTTC. It yields the protein CASSPVVAGETQYF.

This chain uses TRBV5-1 with TRBJ1-3, with D perhaps matching TRBD1 (5 bases). V lost 2 bases and J 2 bases, leaving 8 bases between the germline ends. CDR3 length equals 14 residues. Looked up from germline, CDR1 is SGHRS and CDR2 is YFSETQ. CDR3 in amino acids: CASSFGTPGNTIYF. The CDR3 nucleotides are TGCGCCAGCAGCTTCGGGACCCCTGGAAACACCATATATTTT.

The chain joins TRBV19 to TRBJ2-4; perhaps D is TRBD1 or TRBD2 (5 bases each). V was shortened by 3 bases and J by 12 bases, with 12 bases between the two germline ends. The CDR3 consists of 12 residues. Germline V gene lookup returns CDR1 LNHDA and CDR2 SQIVND (reference sequence). CDR3 residues: CASSIQTGTQYF. CDR3 in DNA: TGTGCCAGTAGTATTCAAACGGGGACTCAGTACTTC.

The chain recombines TRBV5-1 with TRBJ2-2; D remains ambiguous. Germline CDR1 reads SGHRS; CDR2 reads YFSETQ. This CDR3 is built from 15 residues. Trimming removed 6 bases from V and 4 bases from J, with 16 bases in between. The CDR3: CASTHILSFTGELFF. The DNA for the CDR3 is TGCGCCAGCACCCATATACTTTCCTTCACCGGGGAGCTGTTTTTT.

The chain carries TRBV4-1 and TRBJ2-3; 12 positions match TRBD2. Germline values: CDR1 MGHRA, CDR2 YSYEKL. This CDR3 region has 18 residues. With 5 bases clipped from V and 0 bases from J, the junction kept 9 bases outside the gene matches. The CDR3 nucleotides are TGCGCCAGCAGCAAGCTCCTAGCGGGAGGGACTAGCACAGATACGCAGTATTTT. Protein: CASSKLLAGGTSTDTQYF.

This rearrangement joins TRBV6-5 to TRBJ1-6, with D perhaps matching TRBD1 (5 bases). Germline V gene data show CDR1 as MNHEY and CDR2 as SVGAGI. With 2 bases removed from V and 9 bases from J, the gap between germline ends came to 14 bases. The CDR3 contains 15 residues. The CDR3 reads CASSYEGTGGSPLHF. The DNA of the CDR3 is TGTGCCAGCAGTTACGAGGGGACGGGCGGTTCACCCCTCCACTTT.

J is TRBJ2-2 and V is TRBV6-1, with D possibly matching TRBD2 (5 bases). CDR1 and CDR2 from the germline V gene are MNHNS and SASEGT. Trimming shortened V by 5 bases and J by 5 bases, and 9 bases separated the two germline ends. The CDR3 runs to 13 residues. The CDR3 nucleotides are TGTGCCAGCAGTTCCCGGGATACCGGGGAGCTGTTTTTT. Residues: CASSSRDTGELFF.

The chain has TRBV7-6 and TRBJ1-4; D is possibly TRBD1 (5 bases). Germline V gene lookup returns CDR1 SGHVS and CDR2 FNYEAQ. The CDR3 has 13 residues. V was trimmed by 6 bases and J by 4 bases, leaving 9 bases between them. The CDR3 protein is CASSSDSNEKLFF. In DNA form, the CDR3 reads TGTGCCAGCAGTTCCGACAGTAATGAAAAACTGTTTTTT.

The V gene is TRBV19, the J gene TRBJ2-3; 9 nucleotides match TRBD2. The CDR3 has 14 amino acids. Per the germline V gene, CDR1 is LNHDA and CDR2 is SQIVND (reference sequence). J was trimmed by 11 bases and V by 5 bases; bases with no gene match: 11. CDR3 sequence reads: CASSGTSRAGEQYF. DNA for the CDR3: TGTGCCAGTAGTGGGACTAGCCGGGCAGGGGAGCAGTATTTT.

The V call is TRBV19, the J call TRBJ2-2; no firm D call. Trimming pared 9 bases from V and 4 bases from J, leaving 12 bases between. The length of the CDR3 is 13 residues. In germline, CDR1 is LNHDA, CDR2 SQIVND (reference sequence). The CDR3 DNA sequence: TGTGCCAGCTTCGACGGAGCCACCGGGGAGCTGTTTTTT. Translation gives CASFDGATGELFF. Full variable domain (missing parts from reference TRBV19 and TRBJ2-2): DGGITQSPKYLFRKEGQNVTLSCEQNLNHDAMYWYRQDPGQGLRLIYYSQIVNDFQKGDIAEGYSVSREKKESFPLTVTSAQKNPTAFYLCASFDGATGELFFGEGSRLTVL.

The CDR3 region has the DNA TGTGCCAGCAGTCGACTAGCGGGAGGCCCTTTCAATGAGCAGTTCTTC. Encoded protein: CASSRLAGGPFNEQFF. J is TRBJ2-1 and V is TRBV27; 13 positions match TRBD2. V was clipped by 5 bases and J by 6 bases; unmatched bases: 7. The CDR3 consists of 16 residues. Germline V gene sequence: CDR1 MNHEY, CDR2 SMNVEV (reference sequence).

V usage is TRBV19 and J usage is TRBJ2-3; no clear D gene. Trimming removed 7 bases from V and 4 bases from J, with 12 bases in between. The CDR3 runs to 13 residues. CDR1 is LNHDA and CDR2 is SQIVND in the germline V gene (reference sequence). The chain's CDR3 is CASTADGADTQYF. In nucleotides, the CDR3 is TGTGCCAGTACCGCCGATGGGGCAGATACGCAGTATTTT.

J is TRBJ1-1 and V is TRBV2; TRBD1 matches 8 bases. This CDR3 region has 14 residues. The germline V gene encodes CDR1 SNHLY and CDR2 FYNNEI. Losses at the gene ends were 5 bases for V and 4 bases for J; bases not matched to a gene: 6. The CDR3 nucleotides read TGTGCCAGCAGTCGACAGGGACAGGCCACTGAAGCTTTCTTT. Its translation is CASSRQGQATEAFF.

The rearrangement uses TRBV7-3 and TRBJ2-5; 7 nucleotides align to TRBD2. The CDR3 is 14 amino acids. CDR1 SGHTA and CDR2 FQGTGA come from the germline V gene. Trimming at V came to 2 bases and at J to 5 bases, leaving 5 bases not matched to a gene. The CDR3: CASSLAGVRETQYF. CDR3 bases: TGTGCCAGCAGCTTAGCGGGGGTTAGGGAGACCCAGTACTTC.

The rearrangement joins TRBV28 to TRBJ2-5, with D uncertain. The DNA matches TRBJ2-7 better at its end, which makes the J call doubtful. The CDR3 is made up of 12 amino acids. Germline CDR1 reads MDHEN; CDR2 reads SYDVKM. The CDR3 DNA sequence: TGTGCCAGCAGTCCCCCCTCCTACGAGCAGTACTTC. It encodes CASSPPSYEQYF.

This clone was seen only a few times. This chain links TRBV6-5 with TRBJ2-7, with 7 bases identical to TRBD2. This CDR3 contains 11 residues. In germline, CDR1 is MNHEY, CDR2 SVGAGI. V was pared by 5 bases and J by 8 bases, with 3 bases of the junction left unmatched. CDR3 coding DNA: TGTGCCAGCAGTGCGGGGGTTCAGCAGTACTTC. It specifies CASSAGVQQYF.

Only one count was recorded for this clone. This sequence joins TRBV19 and TRBJ2-7; 9 nucleotides agree with TRBD2. Trimming removed 6 bases from V and 3 bases from J; junction bases left unmatched: 3. The CDR3 spans 13 residues. Germline V gene data show CDR1 as LNHDA and CDR2 as SQIVND (reference sequence). The CDR3 coding sequence is TGTGCCAGTAGCGAGCGGGAGGACTACGAGCAGTACTTC. Amino acid sequence: CASSEREDYEQYF.

The chain uses TRBV19 and TRBJ1-5; TRBD1 matches 7 bases. CDR1 LNHDA and CDR2 SQIVND come from the germline V gene (reference sequence). This CDR3 spans 14 amino acids. With 6 bases clipped from V and 9 bases from J, the junction kept 11 bases outside the gene matches. The CDR3 nucleotides are TGTGCCAGTAGACACACTACAGGGGCTTCGCCCCAGCATTTT. This gives the protein CASRHTTGASPQHF. The full variable domain, rest sourced from reference TRBV19 and TRBJ1-5, is DGGITQSPKYLFRKEGQNVTLSCEQNLNHDAMYWYRQDPGQGLRLIYYSQIVNDFQKGDIAEGYSVSREKKESFPLTVTSAQKNPTAFYLCASRHTTGASPQHFGDGTRLSIL.

The rearrangement uses TRBV2 and TRBJ2-5; D is uncertain. V gave up 6 bases and J gave up 10 bases, with 18 bases separating them. Germline V lookup: CDR1 SNHLY, CDR2 FYNNEI. The CDR3 is 13 residues long. The DNA of the CDR3 is TGTGCCAGCAGCAAAGAACAGCAATGCTGCCAGTACTTC. It specifies CASSKEQQCCQYF.

This CDR3 reads CASSLGGRASYEQYF. The DNA for the CDR3 is TGTGCCAGCAGCTTAGGCGGGAGGGCCTCGTACGAGCAGTACTTC. The J gene is TRBJ2-7, the V gene TRBV13; TRBD2 matches 8 bases. The CDR3 has 15 amino acids. The V gene's germline CDR1 is PRHDT and CDR2 FYEKMQ (reference sequence). The trim removed 0 bases at V and 4 bases at J, leaving 5 bases unmatched.

The CDR3 sequence: CASSLHPEGAGYTF. Written as DNA, the CDR3 is TGTGCCAGCAGTTTACACCCCGAGGGAGCTGGCTACACCTTC. This chain uses TRBV28 with TRBJ1-2, with D unresolved. V was shortened by 2 bases and J by 7 bases, with 14 bases between the two germline ends. The germline CDR1 and CDR2 sequences are MDHEN and SYDVKM. The CDR3 sequence is 14 residues long.